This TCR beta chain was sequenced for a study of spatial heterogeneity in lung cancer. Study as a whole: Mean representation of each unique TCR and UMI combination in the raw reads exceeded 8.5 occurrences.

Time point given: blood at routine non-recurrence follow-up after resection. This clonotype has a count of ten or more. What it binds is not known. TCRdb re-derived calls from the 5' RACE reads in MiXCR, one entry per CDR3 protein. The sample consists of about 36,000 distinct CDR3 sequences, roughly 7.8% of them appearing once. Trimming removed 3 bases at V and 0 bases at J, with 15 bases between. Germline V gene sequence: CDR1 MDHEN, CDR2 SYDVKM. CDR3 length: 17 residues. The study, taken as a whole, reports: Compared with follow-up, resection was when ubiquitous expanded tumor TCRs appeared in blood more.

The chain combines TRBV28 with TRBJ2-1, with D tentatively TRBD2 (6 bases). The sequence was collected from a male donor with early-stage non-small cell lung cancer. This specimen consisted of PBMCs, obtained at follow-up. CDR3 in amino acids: CASSFIPGGVSYNEQFF. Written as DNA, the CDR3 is TGTGCCAGCAGTTTTATCCCTGGCGGGGTCTCCTACAATGAGCAGTTCTTC.